This T cell receptor beta chain was identified during a study of identical twins. This clonotype was counted a few times. The antigen remains undetermined. Via MiXCR, TCRdb re-called the 5' RACE reads, giving one row per CDR3 protein. The profile shows just over 450,000 distinct CDR3 sequences, 12% to 15% of them singletons. With 1 base removed from V and 0 bases from J, the gap between germline ends came to 12 bases. In germline, CDR1 is LGHDT, CDR2 YNNKEL (reference sequence). CDR3 size: 17 residues. Broader study findings: Model-predicted out-of-frame TCR alpha sharing fell below observed values in monozygotic twins. Memory repertoires showed no such pattern, whereas abundant cord blood beta clonotypes carried fewer insertions.

Healthy Caucasians made up all donors. The sample also formed part of further work on yellow fever vaccine responses in identical twins.

This TCR was sampled from a woman aged 18-29 years in good health. This chain connects TRBV3-1 to TRBJ2-2; tentatively, D is TRBD1 (5 bases). The source material was CD4+ T cells sorted from blood. In DNA form, the CDR3 reads TGTGCCAGCAGCCAAGTTCAGGGAACCTCGAACACCGGGGAGCTGTTTTTT. Its protein product is CASSQVQGTSNTGELFF.